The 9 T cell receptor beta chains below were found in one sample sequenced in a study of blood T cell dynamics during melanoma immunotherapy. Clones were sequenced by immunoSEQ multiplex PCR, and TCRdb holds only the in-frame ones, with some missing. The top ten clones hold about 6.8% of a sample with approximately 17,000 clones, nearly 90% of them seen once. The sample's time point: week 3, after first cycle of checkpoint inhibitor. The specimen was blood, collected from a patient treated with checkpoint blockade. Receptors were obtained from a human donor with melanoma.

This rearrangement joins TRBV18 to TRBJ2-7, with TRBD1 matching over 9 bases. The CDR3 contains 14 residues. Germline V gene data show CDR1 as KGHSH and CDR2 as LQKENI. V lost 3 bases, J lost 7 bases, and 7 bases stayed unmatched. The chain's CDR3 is CASSPRDRGGEQYF. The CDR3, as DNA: TGTGCCAGCTCACCCCGAGACAGGGGGGGGGAGCAGTACTTC. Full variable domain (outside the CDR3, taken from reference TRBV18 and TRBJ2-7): NAGVMQNPRHLVRRRGQEARLRCSPMKGHSHVYWYRQLPEEGLKFMVYLQKENIIDESGMPKERFSAEFPKEGPSILRIQQVVRGDSAAYFCASSPRDRGGEQYFGPGTRLTVT.

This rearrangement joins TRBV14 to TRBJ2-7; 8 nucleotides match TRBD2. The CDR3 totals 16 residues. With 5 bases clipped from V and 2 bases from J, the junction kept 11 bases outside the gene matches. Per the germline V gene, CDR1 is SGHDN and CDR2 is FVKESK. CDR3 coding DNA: TGTGCCAGCAGCGCCCTATCCGGGACTAGGCCCTACGAGCAGTACTTC. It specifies CASSALSGTRPYEQYF.

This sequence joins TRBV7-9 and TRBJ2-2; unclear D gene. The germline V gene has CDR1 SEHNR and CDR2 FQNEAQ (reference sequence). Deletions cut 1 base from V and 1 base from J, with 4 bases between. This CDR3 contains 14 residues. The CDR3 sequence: CASSLGGNTGELFF. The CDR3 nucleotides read TGTGCCAGCAGCTTAGGCGGGAACACCGGGGAGCTGTTTTTT.

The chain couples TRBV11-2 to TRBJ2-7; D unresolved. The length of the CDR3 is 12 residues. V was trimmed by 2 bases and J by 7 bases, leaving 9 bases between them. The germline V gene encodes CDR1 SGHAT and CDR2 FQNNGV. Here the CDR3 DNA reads TGTGCCAGCAGCTTACGGAGAAGGGAGCAGTACTTC. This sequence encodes CASSLRRREQYF.

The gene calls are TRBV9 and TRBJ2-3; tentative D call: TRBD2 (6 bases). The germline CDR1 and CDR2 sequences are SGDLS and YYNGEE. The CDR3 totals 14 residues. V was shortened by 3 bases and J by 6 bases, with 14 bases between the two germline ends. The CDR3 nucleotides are TGTGCCAGCAGCGCTCGGGAGACAACGGATACGCAGTATTTT. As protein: CASSARETTDTQYF.

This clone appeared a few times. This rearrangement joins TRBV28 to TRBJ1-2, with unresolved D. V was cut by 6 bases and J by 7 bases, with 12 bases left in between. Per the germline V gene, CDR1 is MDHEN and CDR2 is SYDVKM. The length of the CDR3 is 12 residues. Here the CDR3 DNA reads TGTGCCAGCAGCCATCCAGGTTCTGGCTACACCTTC. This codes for CASSHPGSGYTF.

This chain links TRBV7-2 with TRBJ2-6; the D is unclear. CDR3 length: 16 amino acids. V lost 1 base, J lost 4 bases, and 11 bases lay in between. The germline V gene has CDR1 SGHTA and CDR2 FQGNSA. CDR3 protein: CASSLDSSSGANVLTF. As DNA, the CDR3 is TGTGCCAGCAGCTTAGACTCGAGTTCGGGGGCCAACGTCCTGACTTTC.

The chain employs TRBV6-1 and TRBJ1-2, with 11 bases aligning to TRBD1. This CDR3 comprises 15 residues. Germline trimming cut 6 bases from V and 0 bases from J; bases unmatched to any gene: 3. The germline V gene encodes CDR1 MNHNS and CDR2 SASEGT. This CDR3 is CASSEGQGANYGYTF. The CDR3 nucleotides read TGTGCCAGCAGCGAGGGACAGGGGGCTAACTATGGCTACACCTTC.

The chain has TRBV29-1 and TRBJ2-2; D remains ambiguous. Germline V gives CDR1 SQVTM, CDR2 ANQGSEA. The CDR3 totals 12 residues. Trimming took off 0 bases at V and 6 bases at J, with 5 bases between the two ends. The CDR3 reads CSVEDLPGELFF. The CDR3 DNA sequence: TGCAGCGTTGAAGATCTTCCCGGGGAGCTGTTTTTT.